The clone carrying this TCR beta chain was picked up one time. The antigen remains undetermined. Lacking the conserved final phenylalanine or tryptophan, this CDR3 likely reflects a read error. These data originate in a study of tumor-infiltrating lymphocytes in primary liver carcinoma. Study-wide findings and caveats: Lower overlap was observed for tumor-adjacent and tumor-blood pairs relative to tumor region pairs.

Co-extraction yielded RNA and DNA from around 20-30 mg of unsorted bulk tissue. Cases comprised patients with primary liver carcinoma who received surgical resection. Germline assignment: CDR1 SGHAT and CDR2 FQNNGV. Trimming at V came to 5 bases and at J to 7 bases, leaving 8 bases not matched to a gene. The CDR3 is 14 amino acids. Total RNA (around 0.45 ug) served as template for TCR beta cDNA synthesis primed by a constant-region primer. Modified slightly, ARM-PCR produced TCR beta libraries over three nested multiplex PCR rounds. The two initial PCR rounds, roughly 9 cycles each, used TRBV1-TRBV30 forward and C-beta reverse primers. TCRdb fed the multiplex PCR reads into MiXCR, producing one record per CDR3 protein. The sample holds tens of thousands of distinct CDR3 sequences, roughly 75% seen once.

The chain joins TRBV11-2 to TRBJ2-1; 7 bases match TRBD2. The clonotype was recovered from a woman aged 30 to 39 with primary liver carcinoma and hepatitis B virus infection. Sequences were obtained from tumor-adjacent normal liver tissue. CDR3 loop: CASSHGGTWNEQFL. The CDR3, as DNA: TGTGCCAGCAGCCACGGGGGGACCTGGAATGAGCAGTTCTTA.